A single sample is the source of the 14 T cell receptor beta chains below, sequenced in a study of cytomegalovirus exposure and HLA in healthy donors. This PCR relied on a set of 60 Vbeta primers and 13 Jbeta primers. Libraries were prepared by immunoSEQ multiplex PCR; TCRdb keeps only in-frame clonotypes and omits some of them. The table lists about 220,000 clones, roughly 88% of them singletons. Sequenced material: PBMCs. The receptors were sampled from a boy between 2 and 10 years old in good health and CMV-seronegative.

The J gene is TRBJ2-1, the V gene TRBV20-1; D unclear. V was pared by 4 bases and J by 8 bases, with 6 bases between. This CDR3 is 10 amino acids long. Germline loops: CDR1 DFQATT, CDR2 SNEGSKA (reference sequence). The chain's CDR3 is CSATRDEQFF. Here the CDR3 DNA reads TGCAGTGCTACACGGGATGAGCAGTTCTTC.

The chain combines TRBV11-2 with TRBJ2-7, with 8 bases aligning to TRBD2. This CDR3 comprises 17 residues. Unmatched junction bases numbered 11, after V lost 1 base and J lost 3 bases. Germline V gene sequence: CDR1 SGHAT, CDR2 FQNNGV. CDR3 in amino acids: CASSLGVQRGRGYEQYF. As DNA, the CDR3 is TGTGCCAGCAGCTTAGGGGTTCAGCGGGGGAGGGGCTACGAGCAGTACTTC.

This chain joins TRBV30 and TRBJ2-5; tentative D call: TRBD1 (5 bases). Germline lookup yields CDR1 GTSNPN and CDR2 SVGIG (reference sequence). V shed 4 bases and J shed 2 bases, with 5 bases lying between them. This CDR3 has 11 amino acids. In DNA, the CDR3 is TGTGCCTGGAACAGGCAAGAGACCCAGTACTTC. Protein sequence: CAWNRQETQYF.

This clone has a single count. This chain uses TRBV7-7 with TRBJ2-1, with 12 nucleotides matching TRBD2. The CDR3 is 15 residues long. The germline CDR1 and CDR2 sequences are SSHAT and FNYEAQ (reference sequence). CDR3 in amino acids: CVSSLGLAGHNEQFF. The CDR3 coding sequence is TGTGTTAGCAGCTTAGGACTAGCGGGACACAATGAGCAGTTCTTC.

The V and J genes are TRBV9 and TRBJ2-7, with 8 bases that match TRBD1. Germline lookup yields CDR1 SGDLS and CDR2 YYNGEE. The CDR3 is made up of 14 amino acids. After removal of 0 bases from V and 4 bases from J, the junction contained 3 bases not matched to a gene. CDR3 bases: TGTGCCAGCAGCGTAGAGCAGGGGGCGTACGAGCAGTACTTC. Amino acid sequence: CASSVEQGAYEQYF.

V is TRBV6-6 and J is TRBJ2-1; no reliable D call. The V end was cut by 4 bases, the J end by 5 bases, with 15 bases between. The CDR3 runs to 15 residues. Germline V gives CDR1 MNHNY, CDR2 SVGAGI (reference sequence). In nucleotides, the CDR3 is TGTGCCAGCAGTTCTGAGGTTGGATATGACAATGAGCAGTTCTTC. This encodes CASSSEVGYDNEQFF.

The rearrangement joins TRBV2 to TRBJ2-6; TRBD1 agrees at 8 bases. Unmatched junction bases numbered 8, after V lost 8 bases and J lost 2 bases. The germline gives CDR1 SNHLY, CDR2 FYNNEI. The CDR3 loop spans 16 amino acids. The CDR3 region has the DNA TGTGCCAGCGGTGGCAGGGGGCGCGCTGGGGCCAACGTCCTGACTTTC. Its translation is CASGGRGRAGANVLTF.

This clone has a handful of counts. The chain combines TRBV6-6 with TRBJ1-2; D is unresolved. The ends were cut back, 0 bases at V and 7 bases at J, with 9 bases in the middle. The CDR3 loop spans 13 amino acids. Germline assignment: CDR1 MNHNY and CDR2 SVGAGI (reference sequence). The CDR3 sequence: CASSYSSGFGYTF. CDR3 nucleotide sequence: TGTGCCAGCAGTTACTCATCCGGGTTTGGCTACACCTTC.

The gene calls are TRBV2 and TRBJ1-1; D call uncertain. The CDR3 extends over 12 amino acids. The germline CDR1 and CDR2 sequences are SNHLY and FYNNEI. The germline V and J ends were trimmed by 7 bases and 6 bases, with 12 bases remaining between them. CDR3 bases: TGTGCCAGCACCGGGGTTGAAGCTGAAGCTTTCTTT. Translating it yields CASTGVEAEAFF.

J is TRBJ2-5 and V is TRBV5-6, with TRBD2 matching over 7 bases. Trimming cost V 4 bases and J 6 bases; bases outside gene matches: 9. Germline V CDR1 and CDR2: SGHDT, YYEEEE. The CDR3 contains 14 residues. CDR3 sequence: CASSALTSMQTQYF. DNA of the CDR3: TGTGCCAGCAGCGCACTGACTAGCATGCAGACCCAGTACTTC.

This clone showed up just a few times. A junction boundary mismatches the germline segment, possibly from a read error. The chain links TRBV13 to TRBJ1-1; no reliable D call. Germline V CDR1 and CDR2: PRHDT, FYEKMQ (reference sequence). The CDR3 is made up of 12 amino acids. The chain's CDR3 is CASSLGDTEAFF. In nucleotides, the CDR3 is TGTGCCAGCAGTTTAGGCGACACTGAAGCTTTCTTT. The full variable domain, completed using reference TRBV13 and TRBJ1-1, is AAGVIQSPRHLIKEKRETATLKCYPIPRHDTVYWYQQGPGQDPQFLISFYEKMQSDKGSIPDRFSAQQFSDYHSELNMSSLELGDSALYFCASSLGDTEAFFGQGTRLTVV.

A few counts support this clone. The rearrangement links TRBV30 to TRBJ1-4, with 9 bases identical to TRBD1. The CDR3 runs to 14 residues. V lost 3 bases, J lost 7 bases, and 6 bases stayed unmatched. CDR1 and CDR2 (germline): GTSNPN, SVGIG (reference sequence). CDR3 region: CAWSPGQGGEKLFF. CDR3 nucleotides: TGTGCCTGGAGCCCGGGACAGGGAGGTGAAAAACTGTTTTTT.

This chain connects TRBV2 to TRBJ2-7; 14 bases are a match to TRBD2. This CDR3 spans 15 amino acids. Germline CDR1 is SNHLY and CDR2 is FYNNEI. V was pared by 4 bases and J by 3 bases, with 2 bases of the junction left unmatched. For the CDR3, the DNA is TGTGCCAGCAGTGGGGGACTAGCGGGAGACTACGAGCAGTACTTC. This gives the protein CASSGGLAGDYEQYF.

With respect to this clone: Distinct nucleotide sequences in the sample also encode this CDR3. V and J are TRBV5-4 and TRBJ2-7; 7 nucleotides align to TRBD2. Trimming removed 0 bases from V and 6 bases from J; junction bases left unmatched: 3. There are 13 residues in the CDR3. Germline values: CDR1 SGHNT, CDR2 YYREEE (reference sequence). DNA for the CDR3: TGTGCCAGCAGCTTGGGACTAGCCCCCGAGCAGTACTTC. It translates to CASSLGLAPEQYF. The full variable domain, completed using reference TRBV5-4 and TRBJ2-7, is ETGVTQSPTHLIKTRGQQVTLRCSSQSGHNTVSWYQQALGQGPQFIFQYYREEENGRGNFPPRFSGLQFPNYSSELNVNALELDDSALYLCASSLGLAPEQYFGPGTRLTVT.